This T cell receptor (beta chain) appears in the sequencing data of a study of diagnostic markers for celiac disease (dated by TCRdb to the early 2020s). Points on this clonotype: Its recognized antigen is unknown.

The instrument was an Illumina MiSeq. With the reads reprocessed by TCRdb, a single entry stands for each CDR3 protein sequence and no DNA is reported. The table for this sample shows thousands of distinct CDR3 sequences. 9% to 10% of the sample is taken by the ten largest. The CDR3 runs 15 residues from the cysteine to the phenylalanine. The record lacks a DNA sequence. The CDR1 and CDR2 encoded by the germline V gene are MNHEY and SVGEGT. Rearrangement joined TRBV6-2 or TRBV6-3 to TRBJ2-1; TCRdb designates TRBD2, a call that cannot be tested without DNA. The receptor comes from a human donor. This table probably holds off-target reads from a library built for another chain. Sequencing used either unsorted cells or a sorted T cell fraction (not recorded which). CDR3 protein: CASSRQTSGSHEQFF.